This is a list of T cell receptor beta chains from one sample in a study of shared clonotypes between healthy human individuals. Sequencing was performed with immunoSEQ multiplex PCR; in TCRdb, only in-frame clones are kept and a portion is missing. Of approximately 940,000 clones detected, roughly 72% appear once; the ten largest clones hold over 1.3%. Sequences were obtained from memory CD4+ T cells sorted from blood. The receptors shown here come from a man in his late teens or twenties in good health. Both conserved end residues are part of each CDR3. Fields, in order: J gene, D gene, V gene, clone size, CDR3 DNA, CDR3 protein. The D gene is left open where the match is weak. The size field is filled for only some rows; it gives once, few, many or a size class.

J gene: TRBJ1-5
D gene: TRBD1
V gene: TRBV12-5
clone size: -
CDR3 DNA: TGTGCTAGTGCCTCGGGAGGGGGCGGGTGGACGCCCCAGCATTTT
CDR3 protein: CASASGGGGWTPQHF

J gene: TRBJ2-3
D gene: TRBD1
V gene: TRBV7-2
clone size: -
CDR3 DNA: TGTGCCAGCAGCCTAAGGACAGGGGGCACAGATACGCAGTATTTT
CDR3 protein: CASSLRTGGTDTQYF

J gene: TRBJ1-4
D gene: -
V gene: TRBV4-3
clone size: -
CDR3 DNA: TGCGCCAGCAGCCAAGATGGGAGGGCTTCAACTAATGAAAAACTGTTTTTT
CDR3 protein: CASSQDGRASTNEKLFF

J gene: TRBJ2-7
D gene: -
V gene: TRBV28
clone size: -
CDR3 DNA: TGTGCCAGCAGCCCCACAGGGCCCTACGAGCAGTACTTC
CDR3 protein: CASSPTGPYEQYF

J gene: TRBJ1-1
D gene: -
V gene: TRBV10-2
clone size: once
CDR3 DNA: TGCGCCAGCATGGGAGGGGCGGGGAACACTGAAGCTTTCTTT
CDR3 protein: CASMGGAGNTEAFF

J gene: TRBJ1-2
D gene: -
V gene: TRBV29-1
clone size: -
CDR3 DNA: TGCAGCGTTGATCTTGGGGCCCCTAACTATGGCTACACCTTC
CDR3 protein: CSVDLGAPNYGYTF

J gene: TRBJ2-1
D gene: -
V gene: TRBV7-2
clone size: -
CDR3 DNA: TGTGCCAGCAGTCTCACCACCCTGTTAAACAATGAGCAGTTCTTC
CDR3 protein: CASSLTTLLNNEQFF

J gene: TRBJ2-7
D gene: TRBD1
V gene: TRBV25-1
clone size: many
CDR3 DNA: TGTGCCAGCAGAGGACAGGGTAACTCCTACGAGCAGTACTTC
CDR3 protein: CASRGQGNSYEQYF

J gene: TRBJ1-1
D gene: -
V gene: TRBV6-6
clone size: -
CDR3 DNA: TGTGCCAGCAGTCCGCGAGGGGAGAAAGCTTTCTTT
CDR3 protein: CASSPRGEKAFF

J gene: TRBJ2-1
D gene: -
V gene: TRBV7-2
clone size: once
CDR3 DNA: TGTGCCAGCAGCCTGCTAGCCAGTAGCTCCTACAATGAGCAGTTCTTC
CDR3 protein: CASSLLASSSYNEQFF

J gene: TRBJ2-5
D gene: TRBD2
V gene: TRBV11-3
clone size: -
CDR3 DNA: TGTGCCAGCAGTCCGGGACTAGCGTCCAAGACCCAGTACTTC
CDR3 protein: CASSPGLASKTQYF

J gene: TRBJ1-2
D gene: -
V gene: TRBV21-1
clone size: -
CDR3 DNA: TGTGCCAGCAGAAAAGAAAGAGGGACAAGAAACTATGGCTACACCTTC
CDR3 protein: CASRKERGTRNYGYTF

J gene: TRBJ1-6
D gene: TRBD1
V gene: TRBV27
clone size: -
CDR3 DNA: TGTGCCAGCAGATACCGGACAGGGACTTCACCCCTCCACTTT
CDR3 protein: CASRYRTGTSPLHF

J gene: TRBJ2-1
D gene: TRBD2
V gene: TRBV9
clone size: -
CDR3 DNA: TGTGCCAGCAGCGTTATGTCTAGCGGGACCTACAATGAGCAGTTCTTC
CDR3 protein: CASSVMSSGTYNEQFF

J gene: TRBJ1-2
D gene: -
V gene: TRBV5-6
clone size: -
CDR3 DNA: TGTGCCAGCAGCTTGACAGCTAACTATGGCTACACCTTC
CDR3 protein: CASSLTANYGYTF

J gene: TRBJ1-1
D gene: -
V gene: TRBV7-2
clone size: -
CDR3 DNA: TGTGCCAGCAGCTTAGTAGGGGGGGCCAGGGTGAGGACTGAAGCTTTCTTT
CDR3 protein: CASSLVGGARVRTEAFF

J gene: TRBJ2-7
D gene: -
V gene: TRBV7-9
clone size: few
CDR3 DNA: TGTGCCAGCAGCAAAAATGCGTACGAGCAGTACTTC
CDR3 protein: CASSKNAYEQYF

J gene: TRBJ2-2
D gene: -
V gene: TRBV5-1
clone size: -
CDR3 DNA: TGCGCCAGCAGCTTGGGGACCTACCTAGGCGGGGAGCTGTTTTTT
CDR3 protein: CASSLGTYLGGELFF

J gene: TRBJ2-2
D gene: -
V gene: TRBV7-9
clone size: -
CDR3 DNA: TGTGCCAGCAGCTTAGCCCCTAGCGCGGGTCGAACCGGGGAGCTGTTTTTT
CDR3 protein: CASSLAPSAGRTGELFF

J gene: TRBJ1-1
D gene: -
V gene: TRBV30
clone size: -
CDR3 DNA: TGTGCCCGATCCAGGGAGTTAAACACTGAAGCTTTCTTT
CDR3 protein: CARSRELNTEAFF

J gene: TRBJ1-6
D gene: -
V gene: TRBV27
clone size: many
CDR3 DNA: TGTGCCAGCAGTGTCCAACAGGGAACCTATAATTCACCCCTCCACTTT
CDR3 protein: CASSVQQGTYNSPLHF

J gene: TRBJ1-3
D gene: TRBD1
V gene: TRBV18
clone size: once
CDR3 DNA: TGTGCCAGCTCACCACTCGACAGGGCAAATAAAGGAAGGAACACCATATATTTT
CDR3 protein: CASSPLDRANKGRNTIYF

J gene: TRBJ1-5
D gene: TRBD1
V gene: TRBV2
clone size: -
CDR3 DNA: TGTGCCAGCAGCTCGACAGGGAGGTCGGATTATGGCAATCAGCCCCAGCATTTT
CDR3 protein: CASSSTGRSDYGNQPQHF

J gene: TRBJ2-7
D gene: -
V gene: TRBV29-1
clone size: -
CDR3 DNA: TGCAGCGTTGATGGGGGGACGGCCGAGCAGTACTTC
CDR3 protein: CSVDGGTAEQYF

J gene: TRBJ1-4
D gene: -
V gene: TRBV28
clone size: -
CDR3 DNA: TGTGCCAGCCTAACCGGAGGCGCGGGGGAAAAACTGTTTTTT
CDR3 protein: CASLTGGAGEKLFF

J gene: TRBJ1-2
D gene: -
V gene: TRBV6-1
clone size: -
CDR3 DNA: TGTGCCAGCAGTGAACTTGGACAGCCCTATGGCTACACCTTC
CDR3 protein: CASSELGQPYGYTF

J gene: TRBJ2-2
D gene: -
V gene: TRBV30
clone size: -
CDR3 DNA: TGTGCCTGGAGGCGGGTGGGCCTTTCCGGGGAGCTGTTTTTT
CDR3 protein: CAWRRVGLSGELFF

J gene: TRBJ2-4
D gene: -
V gene: TRBV5-6
clone size: -
CDR3 DNA: TGTGCCAGCAGCACGGACCCTTTAACCAGGAACATTCAGTACTTC
CDR3 protein: CASSTDPLTRNIQYF

J gene: TRBJ2-7
D gene: -
V gene: TRBV21-1
clone size: -
CDR3 DNA: TGTGCCAGCAGCAGCGGGACTAGCGGGCGATGCTCCTACGAGCAGTACTTC
CDR3 protein: CASSSGTSGRCSYEQYF

J gene: TRBJ2-7
D gene: -
V gene: TRBV6-5
clone size: -
CDR3 DNA: TGTGCCAGCAGGCGGGGTAACGAGCAGTACTTC
CDR3 protein: CASRRGNEQYF

J gene: TRBJ2-2
D gene: -
V gene: TRBV11-3
clone size: -
CDR3 DNA: TGTGCCAGCAGCAGGGCTTCGAACACCGGGGAGCTGTTTTTT
CDR3 protein: CASSRASNTGELFF